This T cell receptor beta chain was documented in a study of glioma-infiltrating T cells. Study at large: Samples included WHO grade II oligodendrogliomas or astrocytomas and initial-diagnosis grade IV glioblastomas.

This clonotype was detected only once. What it recognizes is unknown. Study-wide points: Only very few CDR3 sequences appeared in both tissue and blood.

Amplification of TCR alpha and beta CDR3 regions from RNA used iRepertoire nested multiplex PCR. Tissue mRNA or PBMC total RNA, 100-400 ng, went into one-step reverse transcription and amplification. TCRdb processed the multiplex PCR reads anew with MiXCR; each CDR3 protein has one entry. The sample consists of a few hundred thousand distinct CDR3 sequences, 41% of them appearing once. Germline V gene lookup returns CDR1 LGHNA and CDR2 YNFKEQ. Trimming cost V 1 base and J 5 bases, with 16 bases left between them. The CDR3 runs to 16 residues. This clonotype was sampled from a human donor with low-grade glioma or glioblastoma, undergoing nonglioma brain surgery, or in good health (not recorded which). V and J are TRBV4-2 and TRBJ2-3, with D hard to call. The specimen sequenced was glioma tissue, nonneoplastic brain tissue, or PBMCs (not recorded which). This chain's CDR3 is CASSQGDPYNEDTQYF. CDR3 bases: TGTGCCAGCAGCCAAGGAGACCCATATAATGAAGATACGCAGTATTTT.